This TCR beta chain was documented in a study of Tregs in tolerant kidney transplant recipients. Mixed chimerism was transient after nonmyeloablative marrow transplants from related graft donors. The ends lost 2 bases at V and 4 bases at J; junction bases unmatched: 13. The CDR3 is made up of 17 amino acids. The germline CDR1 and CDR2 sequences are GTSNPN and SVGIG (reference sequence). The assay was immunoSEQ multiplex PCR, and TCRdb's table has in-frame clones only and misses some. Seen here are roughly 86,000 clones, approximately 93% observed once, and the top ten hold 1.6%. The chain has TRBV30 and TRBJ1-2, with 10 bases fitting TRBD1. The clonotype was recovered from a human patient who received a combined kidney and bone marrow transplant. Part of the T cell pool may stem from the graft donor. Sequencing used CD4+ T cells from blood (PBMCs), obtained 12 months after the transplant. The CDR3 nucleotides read TGTGCCTGGAGTACGGGGGAGTGGGACAGGGGCGGCTATGGCTACACCTTC. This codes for CAWSTGEWDRGGYGYTF.